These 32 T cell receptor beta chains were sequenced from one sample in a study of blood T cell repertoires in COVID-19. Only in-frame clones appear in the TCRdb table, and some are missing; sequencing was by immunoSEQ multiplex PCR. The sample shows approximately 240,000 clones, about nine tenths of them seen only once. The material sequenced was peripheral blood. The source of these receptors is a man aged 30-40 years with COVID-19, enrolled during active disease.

In nucleotides, the CDR3 is TGTGCCAGCAGCAAAGGACAGGGTCACGGCTACACCTTC. Protein: CASSKGQGHGYTF. The V and J genes are TRBV7-9 and TRBJ1-2; 8 nucleotides align to TRBD1. CDR3 length: 13 residues. With V trimmed by 5 bases and J by 8 bases, 7 bases remained unmatched. Germline CDR1 SEHNR, CDR2 FQNEAQ (reference sequence). Full variable domain (rest looked up from reference TRBV7-9 and TRBJ1-2): DTGVSQNPRHKITKRGQNVTFRCDPISEHNRLYWYRQTLGQGPEFLTYFQNEAQLEKSRLLSDRFSAERPKGSFSTLEIQRTEQGDSAMYLCASSKGQGHGYTFGSGTRLTVV.

CDR3 in amino acids: CASRERTGANGYTF. For the CDR3, the DNA is TGTGCCAGCAGAGAGAGGACAGGGGCGAATGGCTACACCTTC. The genes are TRBV2 and TRBJ1-2, with 9 bases that match TRBD1. The CDR3 is 14 residues long. Trimming took 6 bases from V and 6 from J; bases not matched to a gene: 8. The germline V gene has CDR1 SNHLY and CDR2 FYNNEI. Full variable domain (rest looked up from reference TRBV2 and TRBJ1-2): EPEVTQTPSHQVTQMGQEVILRCVPISNHLYFYWYRQILGQKVEFLVSFYNNEISEKSEIFDDQFSVERPDGSNFTLKIRSTKLEDSAMYFCASRERTGANGYTFGSGTRLTVV.

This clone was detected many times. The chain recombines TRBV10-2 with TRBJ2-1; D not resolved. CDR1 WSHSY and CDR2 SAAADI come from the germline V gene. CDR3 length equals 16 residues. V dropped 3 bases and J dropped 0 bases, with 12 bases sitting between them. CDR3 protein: CASSDIVTSSYNEQFF. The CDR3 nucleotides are TGCGCCAGCAGTGATATCGTCACAAGCTCCTACAATGAGCAGTTCTTC.

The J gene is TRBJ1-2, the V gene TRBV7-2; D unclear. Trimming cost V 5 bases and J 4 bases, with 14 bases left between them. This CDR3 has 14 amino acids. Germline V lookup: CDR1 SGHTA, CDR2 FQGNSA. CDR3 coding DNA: TGTGCCAGCAGCCCCGGGGTGGTAGGCTATGGCTACACCTTC. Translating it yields CASSPGVVGYGYTF.

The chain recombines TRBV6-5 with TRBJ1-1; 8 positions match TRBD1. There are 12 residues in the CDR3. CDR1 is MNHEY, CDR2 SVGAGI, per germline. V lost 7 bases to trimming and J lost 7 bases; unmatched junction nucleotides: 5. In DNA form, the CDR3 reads TGTGCCAGCAAACCGGACAGGGTTGAAGCTTTCTTT. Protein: CASKPDRVEAFF.

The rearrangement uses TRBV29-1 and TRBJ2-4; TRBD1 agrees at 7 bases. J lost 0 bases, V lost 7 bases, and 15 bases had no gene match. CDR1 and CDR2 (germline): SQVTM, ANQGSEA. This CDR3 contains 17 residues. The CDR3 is CSATGQISQLAKNIQYF. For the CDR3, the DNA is TGCAGCGCTACGGGACAGATCTCCCAGCTAGCCAAAAACATTCAGTACTTC.

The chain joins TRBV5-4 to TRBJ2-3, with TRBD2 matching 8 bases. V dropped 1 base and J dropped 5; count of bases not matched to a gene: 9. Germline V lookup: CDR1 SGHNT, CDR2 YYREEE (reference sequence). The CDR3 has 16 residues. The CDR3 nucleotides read TGTGCCAGCAGCTTGATTATGCGGGGGGTAGGAGATACGCAGTATTTT. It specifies CASSLIMRGVGDTQYF. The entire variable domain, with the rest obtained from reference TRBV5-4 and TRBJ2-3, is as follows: ETGVTQSPTHLIKTRGQQVTLRCSSQSGHNTVSWYQQALGQGPQFIFQYYREEENGRGNFPPRFSGLQFPNYSSELNVNALELDDSALYLCASSLIMRGVGDTQYFGPGTRLTVL.

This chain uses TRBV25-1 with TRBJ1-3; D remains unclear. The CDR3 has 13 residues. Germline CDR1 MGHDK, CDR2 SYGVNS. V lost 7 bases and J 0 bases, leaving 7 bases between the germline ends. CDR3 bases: TGTGCCAGCAAGATTAGCTCTGGAAACACCATATATTTT. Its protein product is CASKISSGNTIYF.

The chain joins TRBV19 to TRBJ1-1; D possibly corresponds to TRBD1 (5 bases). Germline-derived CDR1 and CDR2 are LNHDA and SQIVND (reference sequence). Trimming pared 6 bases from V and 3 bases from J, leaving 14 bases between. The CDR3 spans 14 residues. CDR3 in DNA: TGTGCCAGTAGCCGGACACGGACGGACACTGAAGCTTTCTTT. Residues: CASSRTRTDTEAFF.

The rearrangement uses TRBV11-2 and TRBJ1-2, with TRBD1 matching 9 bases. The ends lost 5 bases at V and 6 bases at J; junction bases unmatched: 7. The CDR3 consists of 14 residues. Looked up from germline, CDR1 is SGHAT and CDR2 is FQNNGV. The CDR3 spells CASSPGTGLDGYTF. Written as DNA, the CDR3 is TGTGCCAGCAGCCCGGGGACAGGGCTTGATGGCTACACCTTC.

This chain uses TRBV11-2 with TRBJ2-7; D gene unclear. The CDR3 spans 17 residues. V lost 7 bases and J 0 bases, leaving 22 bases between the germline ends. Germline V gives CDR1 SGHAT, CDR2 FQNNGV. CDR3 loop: CASTLIPTEASSYEQYF. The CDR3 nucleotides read TGTGCCAGCACCCTGATCCCGACGGAAGCTAGCTCCTACGAGCAGTACTTC.

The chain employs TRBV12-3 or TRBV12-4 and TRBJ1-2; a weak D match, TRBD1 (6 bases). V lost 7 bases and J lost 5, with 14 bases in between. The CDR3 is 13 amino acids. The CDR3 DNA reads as TGTGCCAGCAACCCGGCAGGACAGTATGGCTACACCTTC. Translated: CASNPAGQYGYTF.

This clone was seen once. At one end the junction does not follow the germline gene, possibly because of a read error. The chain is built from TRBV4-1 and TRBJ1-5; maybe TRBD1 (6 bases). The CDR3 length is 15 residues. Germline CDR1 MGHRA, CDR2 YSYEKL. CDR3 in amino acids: CASSQPDSRNRPQHF. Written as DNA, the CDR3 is TGCGCCAGCAGCCAACCGGACAGCAGAAATCGGCCCCAGCATTTT.

DNA of the CDR3: TGCGCCAGCAGCCAAGATCCCGCAGGGGTCCCCTACGAGCAGTACTTC. It translates to CASSQDPAGVPYEQYF. This chain uses TRBV4-1 with TRBJ2-7; D possibly corresponds to TRBD1 (6 bases). The CDR3 is 16 amino acids. Trimming removed 0 bases at V and 2 bases at J, with 14 bases between. CDR1 MGHRA and CDR2 YSYEKL come from the germline V gene.

The CDR3 loop is CASSIIRDTYNEQFF. CDR3 bases: TGTGCCAGCAGTATTATCCGGGACACTTACAATGAGCAGTTCTTC. The J gene is TRBJ2-1, the V gene TRBV27; possible D gene TRBD1, 6 bases. Trimming took 5 bases from V and 4 from J, leaving 15 bases between them. The CDR3 runs to 15 residues. Germline assignment: CDR1 MNHEY and CDR2 SMNVEV (reference sequence).

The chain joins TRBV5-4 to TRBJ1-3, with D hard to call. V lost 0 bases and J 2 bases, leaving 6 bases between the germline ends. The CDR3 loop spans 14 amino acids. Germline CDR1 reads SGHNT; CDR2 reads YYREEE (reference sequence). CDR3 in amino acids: CASSLGVTGNTIYF. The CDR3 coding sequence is TGTGCCAGCAGCTTGGGCGTAACTGGAAACACCATATATTTT.

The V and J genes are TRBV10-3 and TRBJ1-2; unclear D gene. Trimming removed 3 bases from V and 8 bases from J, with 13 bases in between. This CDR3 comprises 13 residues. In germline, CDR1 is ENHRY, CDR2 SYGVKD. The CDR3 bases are TGTGCCATCAGTGACAGACTGTCCCAGGGCTACACCTTC. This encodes CAISDRLSQGYTF.

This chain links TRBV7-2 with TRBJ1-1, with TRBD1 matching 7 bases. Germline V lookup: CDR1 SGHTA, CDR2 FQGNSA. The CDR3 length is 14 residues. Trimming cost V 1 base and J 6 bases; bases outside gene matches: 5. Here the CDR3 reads CASSLVQGKAEAFF. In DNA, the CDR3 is TGTGCCAGCAGCTTAGTACAGGGGAAGGCTGAAGCTTTCTTT.

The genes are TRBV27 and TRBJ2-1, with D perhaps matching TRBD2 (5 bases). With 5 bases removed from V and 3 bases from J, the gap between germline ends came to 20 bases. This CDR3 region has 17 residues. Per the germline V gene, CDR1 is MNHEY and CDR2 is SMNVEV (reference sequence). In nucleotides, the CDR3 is TGTGCCAGCAGTCCCATCCAAGGCGAGGGCTTCTACAATGAGCAGTTCTTC. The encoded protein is CASSPIQGEGFYNEQFF.

CDR3 in amino acids: CASSYTGLANYNEQFF. The CDR3 DNA follows: TGTGCCAGCAGTTACACGGGACTAGCGAACTACAATGAGCAGTTCTTC. The chain links TRBV6-5 to TRBJ2-1, with 10 bases identical to TRBD2. Trimming at V came to 2 bases and at J to 3 bases, leaving 4 bases not matched to a gene. Germline assignment: CDR1 MNHEY and CDR2 SVGAGI. The CDR3 length is 16 residues.

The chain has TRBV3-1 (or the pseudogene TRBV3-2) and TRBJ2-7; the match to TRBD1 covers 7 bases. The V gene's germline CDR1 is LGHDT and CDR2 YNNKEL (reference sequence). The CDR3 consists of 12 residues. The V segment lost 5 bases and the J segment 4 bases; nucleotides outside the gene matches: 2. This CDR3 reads CASSGTEYEQYF. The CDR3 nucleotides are TGTGCCAGCAGCGGGACAGAGTACGAGCAGTACTTC.

The DNA for the CDR3 is TGTGCCACCACGGAGGGTCTTGGCACTGAAGCTTTCTTT. Amino acid sequence: CATTEGLGTEAFF. V is TRBV2 and J is TRBJ1-1; no clear D. Germline CDR1 reads SNHLY; CDR2 reads FYNNEI. Trimming took off 10 bases at V and 4 bases at J, with 16 bases between the two ends. The CDR3 totals 13 residues.

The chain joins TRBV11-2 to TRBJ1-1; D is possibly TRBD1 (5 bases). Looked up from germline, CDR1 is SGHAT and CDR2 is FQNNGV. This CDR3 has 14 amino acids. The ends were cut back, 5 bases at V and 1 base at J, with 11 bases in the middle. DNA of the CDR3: TGTGCCAGCAGCAAATCCACAGGGAACACTGAAGCTTTCTTT. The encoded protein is CASSKSTGNTEAFF.

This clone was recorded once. The CDR3 bases are TGCGCCAGCAGCTTGGAACAGGAATTTGCAGATACGCAGTATTTT. Its translation is CASSLEQEFADTQYF. This chain connects TRBV5-1 to TRBJ2-3; D possibly corresponds to TRBD1 (5 bases). Germline assignment: CDR1 SGHRS and CDR2 YFSETQ. This CDR3 region has 15 residues. V was shortened by 0 bases and J by 4 bases, with 12 bases between the two germline ends.

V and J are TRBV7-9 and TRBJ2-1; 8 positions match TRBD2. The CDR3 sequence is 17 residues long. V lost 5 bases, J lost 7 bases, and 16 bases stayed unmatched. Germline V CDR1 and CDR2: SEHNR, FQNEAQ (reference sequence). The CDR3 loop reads CASSRFSTGGLKNEQFF. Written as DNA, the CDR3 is TGTGCCAGCAGCCGATTCTCAACGGGGGGGCTAAAGAATGAGCAGTTCTTC.

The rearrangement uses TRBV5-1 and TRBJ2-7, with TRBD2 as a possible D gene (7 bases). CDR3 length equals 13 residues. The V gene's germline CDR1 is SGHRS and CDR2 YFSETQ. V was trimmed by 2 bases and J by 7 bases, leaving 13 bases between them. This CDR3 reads CASSFSGGQEQYF. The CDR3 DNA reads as TGCGCCAGCAGCTTCTCGGGGGGCCAAGAGCAGTACTTC.

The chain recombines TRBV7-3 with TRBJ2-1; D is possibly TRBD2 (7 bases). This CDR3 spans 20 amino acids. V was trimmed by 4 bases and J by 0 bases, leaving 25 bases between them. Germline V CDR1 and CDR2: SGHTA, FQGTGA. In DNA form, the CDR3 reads TGTGCCAGCAGCTCCTCCTGGGTGGGCGGGGGCCCCCTCTCCTACAATGAGCAGTTCTTC. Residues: CASSSSWVGGGPLSYNEQFF.

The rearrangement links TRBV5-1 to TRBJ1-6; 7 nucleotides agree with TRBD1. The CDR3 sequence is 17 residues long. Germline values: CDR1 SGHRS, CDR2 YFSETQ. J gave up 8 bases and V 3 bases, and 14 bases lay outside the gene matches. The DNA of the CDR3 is TGCGCCAGCAGCTCAACCGCCCGGACAACAGGGGATTCACCCCTCCACTTT. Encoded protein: CASSSTARTTGDSPLHF.

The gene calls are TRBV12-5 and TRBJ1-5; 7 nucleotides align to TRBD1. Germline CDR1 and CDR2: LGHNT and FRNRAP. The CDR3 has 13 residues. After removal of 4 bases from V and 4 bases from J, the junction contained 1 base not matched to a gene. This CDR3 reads CASGSTGNQPQHF. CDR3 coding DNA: TGTGCTAGTGGTTCGACAGGGAATCAGCCCCAGCATTTT.

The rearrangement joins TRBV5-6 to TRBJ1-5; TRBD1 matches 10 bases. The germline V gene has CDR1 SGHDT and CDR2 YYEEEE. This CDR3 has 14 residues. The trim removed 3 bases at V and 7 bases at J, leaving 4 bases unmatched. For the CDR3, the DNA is TGTGCCAGCAGCTCGACAGGGGGCGAACAGCCCCAGCATTTT. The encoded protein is CASSSTGGEQPQHF. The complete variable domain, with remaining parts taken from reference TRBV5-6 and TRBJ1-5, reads DAGVTQSPTHLIKTRGQQVTLRCSPKSGHDTVSWYQQALGQGPQFIFQYYEEEERQRGNFPDRFSGHQFPNYSSELNVNALLLGDSALYLCASSSTGGEQPQHFGDGTRLSIL.

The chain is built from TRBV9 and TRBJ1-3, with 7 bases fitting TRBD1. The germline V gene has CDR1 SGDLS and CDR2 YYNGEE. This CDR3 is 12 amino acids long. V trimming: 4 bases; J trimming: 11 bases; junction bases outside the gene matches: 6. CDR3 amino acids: CASSSGQTAIYF. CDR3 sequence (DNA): TGTGCCAGCAGCTCGGGACAGACCGCCATATATTTT.

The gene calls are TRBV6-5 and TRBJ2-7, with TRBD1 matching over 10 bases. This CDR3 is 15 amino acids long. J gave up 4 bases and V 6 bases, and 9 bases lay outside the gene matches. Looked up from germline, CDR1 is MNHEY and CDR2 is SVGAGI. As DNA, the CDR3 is TGTGCCAGCAGCACGACCGGGACAGGGGAGTACGAGCAGTACTTC. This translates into CASSTTGTGEYEQYF.